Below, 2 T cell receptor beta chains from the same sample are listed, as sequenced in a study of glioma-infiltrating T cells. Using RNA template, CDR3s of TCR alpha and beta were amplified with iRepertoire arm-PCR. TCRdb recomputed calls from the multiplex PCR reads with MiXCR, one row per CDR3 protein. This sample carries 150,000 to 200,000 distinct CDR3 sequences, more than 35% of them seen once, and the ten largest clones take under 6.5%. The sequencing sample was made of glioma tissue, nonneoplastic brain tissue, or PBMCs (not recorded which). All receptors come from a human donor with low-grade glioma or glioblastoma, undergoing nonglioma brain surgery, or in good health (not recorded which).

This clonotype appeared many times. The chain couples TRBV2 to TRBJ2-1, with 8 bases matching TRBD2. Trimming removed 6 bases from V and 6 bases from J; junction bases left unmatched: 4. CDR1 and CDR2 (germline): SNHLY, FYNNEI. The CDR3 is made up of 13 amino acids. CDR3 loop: CASREGLVNEQFF. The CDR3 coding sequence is TGTGCCAGCAGGGAGGGACTAGTCAATGAGCAGTTCTTC.

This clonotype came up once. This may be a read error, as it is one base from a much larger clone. This chain's CDR3 is CASSPVSQANNEKLFF. Written as DNA, the CDR3 is TGTGCCAGCTCACCAGTATCACAAGCAAATAATGAAAAACTGTTTTTT. The chain couples TRBV18 to TRBJ1-4; D unclear. The CDR3 sequence is 16 residues long. In germline, CDR1 is KGHSH, CDR2 LQKENI. V lost 2 bases to trimming and J lost 4 bases, with 14 bases between them.